Sequencing of this T cell receptor (beta chain) was carried out in a study of cytomegalovirus exposure and HLA in healthy donors. From germline, CDR1 is SGHDT and CDR2 YYEEEE. The CDR3 is 13 amino acids. V gave up 1 base and J gave up 3 bases, with 5 bases separating them. In its sample, this clone was seen a few times. The PCR used 60 Vbeta and 13 Jbeta primers. Sequencing used immunoSEQ multiplex PCR; TCRdb keeps in-frame clones, though not all of them. In the table there are under 150,000 clones, 81% of which are singletons. The sequence came from a woman aged 25 to 39 in good health and CMV-seronegative. Input material: PBMCs. This chain uses TRBV5-6 with TRBJ1-5; no firm D call. CDR3 nucleotide sequence: TGTGCCAGCAGCTTGTACAACAATCAGCCCCAGCATTTT. It translates to CASSLYNNQPQHF.